This TCR beta chain was captured in a study of T cell repertoires in cytomegalovirus infection (dated by TCRdb to between 2018 and 2021). About the investigation overall: Recently identified HLA-C-restricted CMV epitopes, whose presentation resists viral immunomodulation, were targeted by peptide stimulations together with well-studied HLA-B-restricted epitopes. Because public TCR beta signatures pointed to carriage of CMV infection together with the matching HLA type, the HLA type of each donor mattered for the analysis.

Sequenced on an Illumina HiSeq 1500. TCRdb passed the public sequencing reads through fastp at Q25 and MiXCR, retaining productive beta sequences. One record per CDR3 amino acid sequence lists the most common genes and DNA. In this sample the table shows approximately 910,000 distinct CDR3 sequences, roughly a third of which occur a single time. 13% of the sample comes from the top ten. Results and caveats for the whole study, not just this receptor: The ex vivo response was dominated by HLA-C-restricted CMV-specific TCR beta clonotypes, and the single most frequent clonotype in two of eight donors was supplied by these HLA-C-restricted clonotypes. Carriers of CMV infection plus the relevant HLA type were discriminated by the cumulative frequency of public TCR beta family members in the study cohort and in an independent roughly 400-donor cohort.

This sample's treatment or condition label indicates: in vitro stimulation with specific CMV peptide epitopes to enrich CMV-specific T cells. Remarks on this clonotype: The antigen this receptor binds is unknown. Per-nucleotide qualities are absent, and no much larger clonotype sits a single base away.

Looking up the germline V gene (reference sequence) yields CDR1 SEHNR and CDR2 FQNEAQ. V drops 5 bases and J drops 5 bases, leaving 7 bases in between. CDR3 length: 12 amino acids, cysteine to phenylalanine. The sequence is cut down to CDR3 DNA, 36 bases in frame from base 1. The chain is made from TRBV7-9 and TRBJ2-1; the D gene cannot be named for sure. The TCR comes from a human donor in good health (CMV status not recorded). Some clones in this sample may be carry-over from other donors' samples. Sequences were derived from cultured CD8+ T cells from PBMCs, sampled from culture after CMV antigen stimulation. CDR3 protein: CASSQFNNEQFF. The DNA reads as follows: TGTGCCAGCAGCCAATTCAACAATGAGCAGTTCTTC.